Each of the 2 T cell receptor beta chains below was sequenced from the same sample in a study of early T cells in non-severe SARS-CoV-2 infection. TCRdb analysed the 5' RACE reads with MiXCR anew, one entry per CDR3 protein. The sample includes about 48,000 distinct CDR3 sequences, 6.2% of them seen just once. Sample: whole blood, taken at baseline. Source of these receptors: an adult who was a healthcare worker with PCR-confirmed SARS-CoV-2 infection or an uninfected control (not recorded which).

The rearrangement uses TRBV10-2 and TRBJ2-7; D is possibly TRBD2 (5 bases). The CDR3 contains 15 residues. Germline V gene lookup returns CDR1 WSHSY and CDR2 SAAADI. V gave up 2 bases and J gave up 2 bases, with 13 bases separating them. The CDR3 nucleotides are TGCGCCAGCAGTGAGACCGGAGCGGCTACCTACGAGCAGTACTTC. Translating it yields CASSETGAATYEQYF.

The rearrangement joins TRBV5-1 to TRBJ2-1, with 9 positions matching TRBD2. J lost 4 bases, V lost 7 bases, and 15 bases had no gene match. Germline assignment: CDR1 SGHRS and CDR2 YFSETQ. The length of the CDR3 is 17 residues. This chain's CDR3 is CASVRESGRTRYNEQFF. CDR3 DNA sequence: TGCGCCAGCGTGAGAGAAAGCGGGAGGACTCGATACAATGAGCAGTTCTTC.